The 20 T cell receptor beta chains below come from one sample, sequenced in a study of shared clonotypes between healthy human individuals. Clones were read by immunoSEQ multiplex PCR, and TCRdb kept only the in-frame ones, dropping some. This sample has 2 million to 3 million clones; over 85% occur once, and the top ten carry around 0.37%. The specimen was naive CD4+ T cells from PBMCs. Subset here: CD45RA+ positively selected. The receptors derive from a man aged 18 to 30 in good health. Some clones in this sample may be carry-over from other donors' samples.

V is TRBV25-1 and J is TRBJ2-7; possibly TRBD1 for D (5 bases). Trimming left V 10 bases short and J 4 bases short, with 20 bases between. Germline loops: CDR1 MGHDK, CDR2 SYGVNS. This CDR3 is built from 14 residues. The CDR3 DNA reads TGTGCCACGGCCTCGGGTGGGGCTTTGTACGAGCAGTACTTC. This codes for CATASGGALYEQYF.

V usage is TRBV5-4 and J usage is TRBJ2-2; D could derive from TRBD1 or TRBD2 (5 bases each). CDR3 length equals 15 residues. CDR1 SGHNT and CDR2 YYREEE come from the germline V gene (reference sequence). The V gene lost 4 bases and the J gene lost 1 base, with 11 bases spanning the gap. The CDR3 protein is CASSPKGRNTGELFF. The CDR3 nucleotides are TGTGCCAGCAGCCCGAAGGGGAGGAACACCGGGGAGCTGTTTTTT. Full variable domain (remainder filled in from reference TRBV5-4 and TRBJ2-2): ETGVTQSPTHLIKTRGQQVTLRCSSQSGHNTVSWYQQALGQGPQFIFQYYREEENGRGNFPPRFSGLQFPNYSSELNVNALELDDSALYLCASSPKGRNTGELFFGEGSRLTVL.

The rearrangement uses TRBV29-1 and TRBJ2-3; weak D call: TRBD1 (7 bases). Trimming left V 4 bases short and J 2 bases short, with 16 bases between. Germline V lookup: CDR1 SQVTM, CDR2 ANQGSEA. CDR3 length: 15 amino acids. The DNA for the CDR3 is TGCAGCGTTGTCAAGCAGGGGGGATTCACAGATACGCAGTATTTT. Its translation: CSVVKQGGFTDTQYF.

The chain employs TRBV4-3 and TRBJ2-3; D is ambiguous. Germline V gene data show CDR1 as LGHNA and CDR2 as YSLEER. This CDR3 has 15 residues. The V end was cut by 1 base, the J end by 1 base, with 9 bases between. The CDR3 region has the DNA TGCGCCAGCAGCCAAGGGGTAGGCCGCACAGATACGCAGTATTTT. This translates into CASSQGVGRTDTQYF.

The chain links TRBV28 to TRBJ2-7; possible D gene TRBD1, 5 bases. Trimming left V 8 bases short and J 6 bases short, with 14 bases between. The CDR3 sequence is 12 residues long. The V gene's germline CDR1 is MDHEN and CDR2 SYDVKM. The CDR3 DNA reads as TGTGCCAGCCTCGCAGGGTCTCGCGAGCAGTACTTC. It is translated as CASLAGSREQYF.

This chain links TRBV18 with TRBJ1-3; D may be TRBD1 (5 bases). The V end was cut by 3 bases, the J end by 6 bases, with 12 bases between. Per germline, CDR1 KGHSH and CDR2 LQKENI. The CDR3 is made up of 14 amino acids. The CDR3 spells CASSPQTVTNTIYF. CDR3 in DNA: TGTGCCAGCTCACCCCAGACAGTTACAAACACCATATATTTT.

To note about this clone: The identical CDR3 is also encoded by other nucleotide sequences in the sample. This rearrangement joins TRBV28 to TRBJ2-1; D is uncertain. Germline lookup yields CDR1 MDHEN and CDR2 SYDVKM. The CDR3 is 13 residues long. Trimming removed 3 bases at V and 4 bases at J, with 7 bases between. CDR3 DNA sequence: TGTGCCAGCAGTTTGGGCAATTACAATGAGCAGTTCTTC. This codes for CASSLGNYNEQFF. Variable domain in full (rest from reference TRBV28 and TRBJ2-1): DVKVTQSSRYLVKRTGEKVFLECVQDMDHENMFWYRQDPGLGLRLIYFSYDVKMKEKGDIPEGYSVSREKKERFSLILESASTNQTSMYLCASSLGNYNEQFFGPGTRLTVL.

The rearrangement joins TRBV7-7 to TRBJ1-2; D uncertain. Looked up from germline, CDR1 is SSHAT and CDR2 is FNYEAQ (reference sequence). The CDR3 has 18 amino acids. V was clipped by 1 base and J by 4 bases, with 22 bases between them. This CDR3 is CASSLDFPIPGRTYGYTF. CDR3 sequence (DNA): TGTGCCAGCAGCTTAGATTTTCCAATCCCCGGGAGGACCTATGGCTACACCTTC. The full variable domain, its missing parts supplied by reference TRBV7-7 and TRBJ1-2, is GAGVSQSPRYKVTKRGQDVTLRCDPISSHATLYWYQQALGQGPEFLTYFNYEAQPDKSGLPSDRFSAERPEGSISTLTIQRTEQRDSAMYRCASSLDFPIPGRTYGYTFGSGTRLTVV.

This rearrangement joins TRBV7-2 to TRBJ2-3; D is possibly TRBD2 (6 bases). From germline, CDR1 is SGHTA and CDR2 FQGNSA. This CDR3 contains 15 residues. Trimming removed 3 bases from V and 3 bases from J, with 13 bases in between. The CDR3 sequence is CASSFLGGVTDTQYF. The DNA of the CDR3 is TGTGCCAGCAGCTTCCTGGGGGGTGTGACAGATACGCAGTATTTT.

The chain links TRBV2 to TRBJ2-7, with D possibly being TRBD1 or TRBD2 (5 bases each). Trimming pared 8 bases from V and 0 bases from J, leaving 17 bases between. This CDR3 has 15 amino acids. Germline V gene sequence: CDR1 SNHLY, CDR2 FYNNEI. CDR3 amino acids: CASGEMGRSSYEQYF. As DNA, the CDR3 is TGTGCCAGCGGCGAAATGGGACGCAGCTCCTACGAGCAGTACTTC. The full variable domain, in which reference TRBV2 and TRBJ2-7 provide the parts outside the CDR3, is EPEVTQTPSHQVTQMGQEVILRCVPISNHLYFYWYRQILGQKVEFLVSFYNNEISEKSEIFDDQFSVERPDGSNFTLKIRSTKLEDSAMYFCASGEMGRSSYEQYFGPGTRLTVT.

The J gene is TRBJ2-1, the V gene TRBV7-2; D is ambiguous. This CDR3 is 12 amino acids long. The germline CDR1 and CDR2 sequences are SGHTA and FQGNSA. The V end was cut by 8 bases, the J end by 6 bases, with 11 bases between. As DNA, the CDR3 is TGTGCCAGCGGGGTAGCCCGCAATGAGCAGTTCTTC. Its translation: CASGVARNEQFF.

As regards this clone: Other nucleotide sequences in the sample specify the same CDR3. The V gene is TRBV28, the J gene TRBJ1-1; the match to TRBD1 covers 8 bases. There are 14 residues in the CDR3. V lost 4 bases, J lost 1 base, and 2 bases stayed unmatched. CDR1 and CDR2 from the germline V gene are MDHEN and SYDVKM. The CDR3 nucleotides read TGTGCCAGCAGTTCTGGACAGGGGAACACTGAAGCTTTCTTT. Translation gives CASSSGQGNTEAFF.

The J gene is TRBJ2-2, the V gene TRBV28, with 9 bases matching TRBD1. Germline V gives CDR1 MDHEN, CDR2 SYDVKM. With V trimmed by 5 bases and J by 4 bases, 8 bases remained unmatched. This CDR3 has 16 amino acids. CDR3 in amino acids: CASSAIQGAGTGELFF. DNA of the CDR3: TGTGCCAGCAGTGCAATACAGGGGGCCGGCACCGGGGAGCTGTTTTTT.

J is TRBJ2-1 and V is TRBV5-1; 9 bases map to TRBD2. The CDR3 is 15 amino acids. Germline values: CDR1 SGHRS, CDR2 YFSETQ. Losses at the gene ends were 6 bases for V and 7 bases for J; bases not matched to a gene: 11. CDR3 amino acids: CASTYVAGAGNEQFF. For the CDR3, the DNA is TGCGCCAGCACATACGTAGCGGGAGCGGGTAATGAGCAGTTCTTC.

This clone was seen a single time. This rearrangement joins TRBV18 to TRBJ1-5, with D possibly matching TRBD1 (5 bases). Per germline, CDR1 KGHSH and CDR2 LQKENI. The CDR3 loop spans 15 amino acids. Trimming took 5 bases from V and 2 from J, leaving 13 bases between them. The CDR3 region is CASSRTGDGNQPQHF. The CDR3 nucleotides are TGTGCCAGCTCAAGAACAGGAGACGGCAATCAGCCCCAGCATTTT.

This clone appeared a single time. The rearrangement links TRBV7-2 to TRBJ1-1; 8 bases are shared with TRBD1. CDR1 and CDR2 from the germline V gene are SGHTA and FQGNSA. With V trimmed by 2 bases and J by 1 base, 9 bases remained unmatched. The CDR3 consists of 17 residues. CDR3: CASSLSGQQGGNTEAFF. Written as DNA, the CDR3 is TGTGCCAGCAGCTTATCAGGTCAACAGGGGGGGAACACTGAAGCTTTCTTT.

The chain combines TRBV18 with TRBJ1-1, with no clear D. V was pared by 6 bases and J by 0 bases, with 8 bases between. Per germline, CDR1 KGHSH and CDR2 LQKENI. There are 13 residues in the CDR3. CDR3 region: CASSLQMNTEAFF. Written as DNA, the CDR3 is TGTGCCAGCTCGCTCCAAATGAACACTGAAGCTTTCTTT.

With respect to this clone: This specimen includes other DNA sequences encoding the same CDR3. V gene TRBV6-5 combines with J gene TRBJ2-5; a weak D match, TRBD1 (6 bases). Deletions cut 8 bases from V and 1 base from J, with 8 bases between. Germline V gene data show CDR1 as MNHEY and CDR2 as SVGAGI. The CDR3 is 12 residues long. The CDR3 reads CASRGGQETQYF. CDR3 in DNA: TGTGCCAGCCGAGGGGGCCAAGAGACCCAGTACTTC.

About this clone itself: The same CDR3 arises from other DNA sequences in this sample as well. The chain couples TRBV6-5 to TRBJ2-2, with D unresolved. Germline V CDR1 and CDR2: MNHEY, SVGAGI. V lost 0 bases to trimming and J lost 4 bases, with 9 bases between them. The CDR3 is 15 residues long. CDR3 nucleotides: TGTGCCAGCAGTTACTCCAGGACCGCCACCGGGGAGCTGTTTTTT. This gives the protein CASSYSRTATGELFF.

The genes are TRBV5-4 and TRBJ1-2; D not resolved. There are 15 residues in the CDR3. V was clipped by 4 bases and J by 5 bases, with 18 bases between them. Germline CDR1 is SGHNT and CDR2 is YYREEE (reference sequence). This chain's CDR3 is CASSVREGRYYGYTF. The CDR3, as DNA: TGTGCCAGCAGCGTCCGGGAGGGCAGATATTATGGCTACACCTTC.